Presented here are 32 T cell receptor beta chains from one specimen sequenced in a study of breast tumors, draining lymph nodes, adjacent tissues. The lymph nodes were axillary draining lymph nodes from breast cancer patients. TCRdb fed the multiplex PCR reads into MiXCR, producing one record per CDR3 protein. The sample records 200,000 to 300,000 distinct CDR3 sequences, around 31% being singletons. The sample comprised axillary lymph node tissue. Receptors originate from a female donor with breast cancer. Some clones in this sample may be carry-over from other donors' samples.

CDR3 nucleotide sequence: TGTGCCAGCAGTGAGGGGCGGGAGCAGTTCTTC. Translating gives CASSEGREQFF. The rearrangement joins TRBV2 to TRBJ2-1, with D maybe TRBD1 (5 bases). Germline CDR1 SNHLY, CDR2 FYNNEI. CDR3 length: 11 residues. The germline V and J ends were trimmed by 3 bases and 10 bases, with 7 bases remaining between them.

This clonotype appeared a few times. Written as DNA, the CDR3 is TGTGCCAGCAGCTTATTCATCGGAGGGGGGAACACTGAAGCTTTCTTT. Protein: CASSLFIGGGNTEAFF. The V call is TRBV7-8, the J call TRBJ1-1; a possible D gene is TRBD1 (6 bases). V was shortened by 2 bases and J by 1 base, with 14 bases between the two germline ends. Germline CDR1 SGHVS, CDR2 FQNEAQ. This CDR3 contains 16 residues.

This clonotype appeared many times. The J gene is TRBJ2-2, the V gene TRBV7-9, with 7 bases aligning to TRBD1. Germline CDR1 SEHNR, CDR2 FQNEAQ (reference sequence). The CDR3 spans 15 residues. With 5 bases clipped from V and 6 bases from J, the junction kept 9 bases outside the gene matches. The CDR3 coding sequence is TGTGCCAGCAGCAGGACAGGTTTGAGTGCCGGGGAGCTGTTTTTT. Translating gives CASSRTGLSAGELFF.

This clonotype was counted a few times. A junction end diverges from the germline sequence, so it may reflect a read error. The chain combines TRBV7-3 with TRBJ2-3; tentative D call: TRBD2 (5 bases). This CDR3 comprises 14 residues. CDR1 is SGHTA, CDR2 FQGTGA, per germline. CDR3 in DNA: TGTGCCGGCAGCTTAAGTCGGGGTGGAGATACGCAGTATTTT. Residues: CAGSLSRGGDTQYF. The full variable domain, with the rest looked up from reference TRBV7-3 and TRBJ2-3, is GAGVSQTPSNKVTEKGKYVELRCDPISGHTALYWYRQSLGQGPEFLIYFQGTGAADDSGLPNDRFFAVRPEGSVSTLKIQRTERGDSAVYLCAGSLSRGGDTQYFGPGTRLTVL.

This clonotype came up many times. The chain couples TRBV7-8 to TRBJ2-1; 7 bases map to TRBD1. Germline CDR1 and CDR2: SGHVS and FQNEAQ. J lost 6 bases, V lost 1 base, and 6 bases had no gene match. The CDR3 totals 15 residues. CDR3: CASSLGQGDINEQFF. For the CDR3, the DNA is TGTGCCAGCAGCTTAGGACAGGGCGATATCAATGAGCAGTTCTTC.

This clonotype occurred many times. The chain is built from TRBV5-1 and TRBJ2-1; D gene unclear. V gave up 2 bases and J gave up 0 bases, with 12 bases separating them. This CDR3 region has 16 residues. Germline V gene data show CDR1 as SGHRS and CDR2 as YFSETQ. CDR3 sequence reads: CASSFLVGSSYNEQFF. The CDR3 region has the DNA TGCGCCAGCAGCTTCTTAGTGGGAAGCTCCTACAATGAGCAGTTCTTC.

There are many counts of this clonotype. The CDR3 DNA reads as TGCAGCGCTGCCGGAGACACCGGGGAGCTGTTTTTT. Protein product: CSAAGDTGELFF. V is TRBV20-1 and J is TRBJ2-2; no firm D call. The CDR3 length is 12 residues. In germline, CDR1 is DFQATT, CDR2 SNEGSKA (reference sequence).

Many counts were recorded for this clonotype. The V and J genes are TRBV30 and TRBJ2-5, with D maybe TRBD2 (5 bases). CDR1 and CDR2 from the germline V gene are GTSNPN and SVGIG (reference sequence). Trimming shortened V by 6 bases and J by 10 bases, and 18 bases separated the two germline ends. The CDR3 is made up of 12 amino acids. DNA of the CDR3: TGTGCCTGCCTCGGGATAAGAGAAAGCCAGTACTTC. Translated: CACLGIRESQYF.

The count of this clonotype is one. The final CDR3 position lacks the conserved phenylalanine or tryptophan, pointing to a likely read error. The limits of the CDR3 on the DNA are not certain, so only TCRdb's listed CDR3 is given. This CDR3 reads CSVDKGQG. This rearrangement joins TRBV29-1 to TRBJ1-4; the D segment call TRBD1 is taken from the table without a DNA check. Germline V gene data show CDR1 as SQVTM and CDR2 as ANQGSEA. With termini counted, the CDR3 has 8 amino acids.

This clonotype came up many times. The V call is TRBV19, the J call TRBJ2-3; perhaps TRBD2 as D (6 bases). This CDR3 spans 14 amino acids. Germline V CDR1 and CDR2: LNHDA, SQIVND (reference sequence). V gave up 9 bases and J gave up 0 bases, with 13 bases separating them. CDR3 DNA: TGTGCCAGCCATTCCAGCGGGAGCACAGATACGCAGTATTTT. Translating gives CASHSSGSTDTQYF. Supplemented by reference TRBV19 and TRBJ2-3, the full variable domain reads DGGITQSPKYLFRKEGQNVTLSCEQNLNHDAMYWYRQDPGQGLRLIYYSQIVNDFQKGDIAEGYSVSREKKESFPLTVTSAQKNPTAFYLCASHSSGSTDTQYFGPGTRLTVL.

This chain connects TRBV6-1 to TRBJ1-5; the D is unclear. Per the germline V gene, CDR1 is MNHNS and CDR2 is SASEGT. There are 12 residues in the CDR3. V lost 11 bases, J lost 0 bases, and 8 bases lay in between. The chain's CDR3 is CAVAASNQPQHF. CDR3 DNA: TGTGCCGTAGCAGCTAGCAATCAGCCCCAGCATTTT.

Ten or more counts support this clonotype. DNA for the CDR3: TGTGCCAGCAGCTTAGACCAGACGACCTTGGGACAGCCGGCTGGAGAGACCCAGTACTTC. It codes for CASSLDQTTLGQPAGETQYF. The V call is TRBV7-8, the J call TRBJ2-5, with 7 bases aligning to TRBD1. The CDR3 runs 20 residues. CDR1 is SGHVS and CDR2 is FQNEAQ in the germline V gene. J lost 4 bases, V lost 1 base, and 21 bases had no gene match.

The table lists this clonotype with a few counts. The gene calls are TRBV5-1 and TRBJ2-1; D is uncertain. This CDR3 has 14 amino acids. CDR1 is SGHRS, CDR2 YFSETQ, per germline. Trimming cost V 0 bases and J 9 bases, with 13 bases left between them. In DNA form, the CDR3 reads TGCGCCAGCAGCTTGGGGCTCTTTACCACTGAGCAGTTCTTC. As protein: CASSLGLFTTEQFF.

V usage is TRBV30 and J usage is TRBJ1-6; 10 nucleotides agree with TRBD1. This CDR3 spans 17 amino acids. Trimming cost V 2 bases and J 6 bases; bases outside gene matches: 10. The germline V gene encodes CDR1 GTSNPN and CDR2 SVGIG (reference sequence). The CDR3 here is CAWSHLGGTGANSPLHF. The CDR3 nucleotides read TGTGCCTGGAGTCATCTTGGGGGGACAGGGGCTAATTCACCCCTCCACTTT.

A few counts support this clonotype. The chain has TRBV6-5 and TRBJ2-1; TRBD1 is a possible D gene (5 bases). The V gene's germline CDR1 is MNHEY and CDR2 SVGAGI. V lost 6 bases, J lost 0 bases, and 18 bases lay in between. This CDR3 is built from 17 residues. In nucleotides, the CDR3 is TGTGCCAGCAGCCACAACTACAGGTCAAGCTCCTACAATGAGCAGTTCTTC. The encoded protein is CASSHNYRSSSYNEQFF.

This clonotype was recorded at least ten times. V usage is TRBV2 and J usage is TRBJ1-5, with 10 bases identical to TRBD1. Germline V gene data show CDR1 as SNHLY and CDR2 as FYNNEI. The CDR3 sequence is 15 residues long. V gave up 6 bases and J gave up 2 bases; unmatched junction bases: 4. The CDR3 reads CASSGTGVGNQPQHF. The DNA for the CDR3 is TGTGCCAGCAGCGGGACAGGGGTCGGCAATCAGCCCCAGCATTTT.

This clonotype was detected many times. The chain employs TRBV5-4 and TRBJ2-2; possibly TRBD1 for D (5 bases). Trimming took 0 bases from V and 6 from J, leaving 9 bases between them. The CDR3 sequence is 14 residues long. Germline CDR1 SGHNT, CDR2 YYREEE (reference sequence). The CDR3 nucleotides are TGTGCCAGCAGCTTGGGCCAGGGCTCCGGGGAGCTGTTTTTT. Its protein is CASSLGQGSGELFF.

As concerns this clonotype: The final CDR3 position lacks the conserved phenylalanine or tryptophan, pointing to a likely read error. V is TRBV9 and J is TRBJ2-5; no reliable D call. This CDR3 contains 13 residues. CDR1 and CDR2 from the germline V gene are SGDLS and YYNGEE. V was cut by 2 bases and J by 5 bases, with 10 bases left in between. The CDR3 bases are TGTGCCAGCAGCGTCAGAGGTTCCGAGACCCAGTACTCC. Translating gives CASSVRGSETQYS.

For this clonotype: Since a much larger clone is just one base distant, this may be a read error. The chain employs TRBV6-1 and TRBJ1-5, with D unresolved. There are 13 residues in the CDR3. Germline assignment: CDR1 MNHNS and CDR2 SASEGT. Here the CDR3 reads CASWTYSNQPRHF. The CDR3 bases are TGTGCCAGCTGGACGTATAGCAATCAGCCCCGGCATTTT.

As regards this clonotype: This clone may be a read error of a much larger clone one base away. The conserved phenylalanine or tryptophan normally closing the CDR3 is absent here, so this likely arose from a read error. The chain joins TRBV11-2 to TRBJ1-2; TRBD1 agrees at 8 bases. V gave up 1 base and J gave up 0 bases; unmatched junction bases: 13. Germline CDR1 reads SGHAT; CDR2 reads FQNNGV. The length of the CDR3 is 19 residues. CDR3 protein: CASSLVSQGARPSNYGYTL. DNA for the CDR3: TGTGCCAGCAGCTTAGTTAGTCAGGGGGCGAGGCCCTCTAACTATGGCTACACCCTC.

This clonotype was seen ten or more times. This sequence joins TRBV20-1 and TRBJ2-7, with 9 positions matching TRBD2. V was pared by 5 bases and J by 4 bases, with 9 bases of the junction left unmatched. CDR1 DFQATT and CDR2 SNEGSKA come from the germline V gene (reference sequence). The CDR3 sequence is 14 residues long. The CDR3: CSALAGVTLYEQYF. CDR3 nucleotides: TGCAGTGCTTTAGCGGGAGTAACCTTATACGAGCAGTACTTC.

This clonotype was seen only a few times. The chain carries TRBV4-1 and TRBJ2-2, with TRBD2 as a possible D gene (5 bases). This CDR3 has 16 residues. V dropped 0 bases and J dropped 7 bases, with 15 bases sitting between them. Germline V CDR1 and CDR2: MGHRA, YSYEKL. CDR3 sequence: CASSQDANSRGGELFF. In nucleotides, the CDR3 is TGCGCCAGCAGCCAAGATGCGAACTCCCGGGGCGGGGAGCTGTTTTTT.

This clonotype was detected many times. The gene calls are TRBV14 and TRBJ2-3, with D uncertain. Germline V gene lookup returns CDR1 SGHDN and CDR2 FVKESK. The CDR3 covers 18 residues. V dropped 1 base and J dropped 4 bases, with 21 bases sitting between them. CDR3 sequence (DNA): TGTGCCAGCAGCCAAGTAAGGGTCTCACCAACCCGGGCAGATACGCAGTATTTT. Protein sequence: CASSQVRVSPTRADTQYF.

For this clonotype: This may stem from a read error, because a much larger clone lies one nucleotide away. The CDR3 DNA follows: TGTGCCAGCGCCGTCGGGGCTGATAATTCACCCCTCCTCTTT. Translation: CASAVGADNSPLLF. The chain employs TRBV2 and TRBJ1-6; TRBD1 is a possible D gene (5 bases). CDR1 and CDR2 (germline): SNHLY, FYNNEI. The CDR3 spans 14 residues.

This clonotype was recorded many times. V gene TRBV4-2 combines with J gene TRBJ2-5, with TRBD2 matching 7 bases. Germline-derived CDR1 and CDR2 are LGHNA and YNFKEQ. The CDR3 loop spans 15 amino acids. The V segment lost 2 bases and the J segment 5 bases; nucleotides outside the gene matches: 8. The CDR3 DNA reads as TGTGCCAGCAGCCAACAGGGAGGGCTGGGGGAGACCCAGTACTTC. This translates into CASSQQGGLGETQYF.

This clonotype appeared many times. The chain is built from TRBV5-1 and TRBJ2-7, with TRBD1 as a possible D gene (6 bases). Trimming removed 4 bases at V and 2 bases at J, with 13 bases between. The CDR3 has 14 amino acids. Germline CDR1 SGHRS, CDR2 YFSETQ. This CDR3 is CASSVGAGTYEQYF. CDR3 nucleotide sequence: TGCGCCAGCAGCGTGGGGGCAGGGACCTACGAGCAGTACTTC.

This clonotype has more than one count but fewer than ten. A read error may explain this, as a much larger clone is one base away. The chain joins TRBV14 to TRBJ2-5; weak D call: TRBD2 (6 bases). With 4 bases removed from V and 9 bases from J, the gap between germline ends came to 15 bases. This CDR3 region has 13 residues. Germline loops: CDR1 SGHDN, CDR2 FVKESK. DNA for the CDR3: TGTGCCAGCAGCCTGACTAGATTGGAGGCCCAGTACTTC. Its translation: CASSLTRLEAQYF.

The sample holds many counts of this clonotype. The gene calls are TRBV7-2 and TRBJ2-5; 10 bases line up with TRBD2. The CDR3 loop spans 16 amino acids. CDR1 is SGHTA and CDR2 is FQGNSA in the germline V gene. With V trimmed by 5 bases and J by 6 bases, 12 bases remained unmatched. CDR3 nucleotide sequence: TGTGCCAGCAGCCCCCCACTAGCGGGAAAGGTGAAGACCCAGTACTTC. It is translated as CASSPPLAGKVKTQYF.

The chain couples TRBV10-3 to TRBJ1-1, with D perhaps matching TRBD1 (5 bases). The ends were cut back, 9 bases at V and 3 bases at J, with 20 bases in the middle. The CDR3 runs 15 residues. Germline assignment: CDR1 ENHRY and CDR2 SYGVKD. The CDR3 sequence is CAISPGTNMDTEAFF. Written as DNA, the CDR3 is TGTGCCATATCGCCCGGGACGAATATGGACACTGAAGCTTTCTTT.

This clonotype was picked up many times. V gene TRBV7-9 combines with J gene TRBJ1-4; 9 positions agree with TRBD1. There are 14 residues in the CDR3. Germline trimming cut 6 bases from V and 7 bases from J; bases unmatched to any gene: 6. Germline CDR1 is SEHNR and CDR2 is FQNEAQ (reference sequence). The CDR3 is CASRSQGASEKLFF. The CDR3 DNA follows: TGTGCCAGCAGATCACAGGGGGCAAGTGAAAAACTGTTTTTT.

At least ten counts were recorded for this clonotype. The rearrangement joins TRBV2 to TRBJ1-5; D is unclear. Germline V gives CDR1 SNHLY, CDR2 FYNNEI. V lost 4 bases and J 11 bases, leaving 15 bases between the germline ends. The CDR3 spans 13 residues. Here the CDR3 reads CASSGQPLEAQHF. DNA for the CDR3: TGTGCCAGCAGTGGACAACCCCTGGAGGCCCAGCATTTT.

V usage is TRBV5-4 and J usage is TRBJ1-1; TRBD1 is a possible D gene (6 bases). Germline V CDR1 and CDR2: SGHNT, YYREEE (reference sequence). This CDR3 contains 14 residues. V dropped 2 bases and J dropped 6 bases, with 14 bases sitting between them. The CDR3 loop is CASSLGGEGAEAFF. Written as DNA, the CDR3 is TGTGCCAGCAGCTTAGGAGGGGAGGGGGCTGAAGCTTTCTTT. Filled out from reference TRBV5-4 and TRBJ1-1, the complete variable domain reads ETGVTQSPTHLIKTRGQQVTLRCSSQSGHNTVSWYQQALGQGPQFIFQYYREEENGRGNFPPRFSGLQFPNYSSELNVNALELDDSALYLCASSLGGEGAEAFFGQGTRLTVV.